The 19 T cell receptor beta chains listed next were all sequenced from one sample in a study of T cell responses to AZD1222 COVID-19 vaccine. Method: immunoSEQ multiplex PCR; TCRdb's copy keeps in-frame clones and lacks some. The sample has approximately 90,000 clones, 91% seen once; the top ten hold 7.5%. The sequencing here drew on peripheral blood, taken on day 0 of AZD1222 vaccination. These receptors originate from an adult in good health.

The chain carries TRBV5-1 and TRBJ1-1; the D gene is possibly TRBD1 (5 bases). Germline loops: CDR1 SGHRS, CDR2 YFSETQ. Trimming took 3 bases from V and 1 from J, leaving 13 bases between them. The CDR3 covers 15 residues. CDR3 bases: TGCGCCAGCAGCTCCCAACCGGGACGGAACACTGAAGCTTTCTTT. Its protein is CASSSQPGRNTEAFF.

V is TRBV18 and J is TRBJ2-2; 7 nucleotides align to TRBD1. CDR3 length: 15 amino acids. Trimming at V came to 1 base and at J to 7 bases, leaving 6 bases not matched to a gene. Germline V gene lookup returns CDR1 KGHSH and CDR2 LQKENI. In nucleotides, the CDR3 is TGTGCCAGCTCACCACGACAGGGAATGGACGGGGAGCTGTTTTTT. The encoded protein is CASSPRQGMDGELFF. The variable domain in full, with the rest retrieved from reference TRBV18 and TRBJ2-2, is NAGVMQNPRHLVRRRGQEARLRCSPMKGHSHVYWYRQLPEEGLKFMVYLQKENIIDESGMPKERFSAEFPKEGPSILRIQQVVRGDSAAYFCASSPRQGMDGELFFGEGSRLTVL.

The V and J genes are TRBV6-5 and TRBJ1-1; D not resolved. V dropped 2 bases and J dropped 1 base, with 5 bases sitting between them. The CDR3 length is 13 residues. Germline V lookup: CDR1 MNHEY, CDR2 SVGAGI. This CDR3 reads CASSYARNTEAFF. In DNA form, the CDR3 reads TGTGCCAGCAGTTACGCACGGAACACTGAAGCTTTCTTT.

The rearrangement uses TRBV20-1 and TRBJ1-2; 7 positions match TRBD1. Germline V gene lookup returns CDR1 DFQATT and CDR2 SNEGSKA (reference sequence). The junction had 4 bases not matched to a gene; V was cut back by 3 bases and J by 6 bases. The CDR3 sequence is 12 residues long. The CDR3 sequence is CSASTGVHGYTF. For the CDR3, the DNA is TGCAGTGCTAGTACAGGGGTCCATGGCTACACCTTC.

The chain recombines TRBV30 with TRBJ2-5; weak D call: TRBD2 (5 bases). The CDR3 contains 12 residues. Per the germline V gene, CDR1 is GTSNPN and CDR2 is SVGIG (reference sequence). V was shortened by 3 bases and J by 7 bases, with 12 bases between the two germline ends. The chain's CDR3 is CAWSTSWGTQYF. The CDR3 nucleotides are TGTGCCTGGAGCACTAGTTGGGGGACCCAGTACTTC.

In this sample, this clone turned up once. The J gene is TRBJ2-2, the V gene TRBV9, with a possible D match to TRBD1 (5 bases). Per germline, CDR1 SGDLS and CDR2 YYNGEE. Trimming stripped 0 bases from V and 4 bases from J, with 19 bases between. There are 18 residues in the CDR3. The CDR3, as DNA: TGTGCCAGCAGCGTAGACAGGTTCGCTACCGGTTTCACCGGGGAGCTGTTTTTT. It encodes CASSVDRFATGFTGELFF.

This clone was found once. The chain couples TRBV11-2 to TRBJ2-5; 8 bases fit TRBD1. This CDR3 has 13 amino acids. V was clipped by 9 bases and J by 3 bases; unmatched bases: 6. Germline V gene data show CDR1 as SGHAT and CDR2 as FQNNGV. CDR3 coding DNA: TGTGCCAGTAAGACAGGGGCGGAAGAGACCCAGTACTTC. Protein sequence: CASKTGAEETQYF.

CDR3 sequence: CASSQVPLAGSSYNEQFF. DNA for the CDR3: TGTGCCAGCAGCCAAGTACCCTTAGCGGGAAGCTCCTACAATGAGCAGTTCTTC. The rearrangement uses TRBV4-2 and TRBJ2-1, with TRBD2 identical over 8 bases. Germline CDR1 is LGHNA and CDR2 is YNFKEQ. The length of the CDR3 is 18 residues. Trimming removed 1 base from V and 0 bases from J; junction bases left unmatched: 8.

The chain couples TRBV18 to TRBJ1-4; 9 bases map to TRBD1. CDR3 length: 15 amino acids. V was clipped by 5 bases and J by 3 bases; unmatched bases: 4. Germline loops: CDR1 KGHSH, CDR2 LQKENI. The CDR3 spells CASSGTGLPNEKLFF. The DNA of the CDR3 is TGTGCCAGCTCAGGGACAGGGTTGCCTAATGAAAAACTGTTTTTT.

J is TRBJ2-2 and V is TRBV9; D possibly corresponds to TRBD2 (6 bases). The CDR3 length is 14 residues. The V end lost 0 bases, the J end lost 6 bases, and 9 bases lay between the germline ends. Germline CDR1 reads SGDLS; CDR2 reads YYNGEE. This chain's CDR3 is CASSVAGAAGELFF. The CDR3 DNA is TGTGCCAGCAGCGTAGCGGGAGCCGCCGGGGAGCTGTTTTTT.

V gene TRBV29-1 combines with J gene TRBJ2-5; D gene uncertain. V dropped 4 bases and J dropped 1 base, with 1 base sitting between them. Germline lookup yields CDR1 SQVTM and CDR2 ANQGSEA. The CDR3 covers 10 residues. The CDR3 loop reads CSVVQETQYF. In DNA form, the CDR3 reads TGCAGCGTTGTCCAAGAGACCCAGTACTTC.

The chain has TRBV6-6 and TRBJ2-7, with D tentatively TRBD2 (5 bases). The CDR3 has 11 residues. The V gene's germline CDR1 is MNHNY and CDR2 SVGAGI (reference sequence). V lost 5 bases and J 9 bases, leaving 11 bases between the germline ends. CDR3 sequence reads: CASSREGGQYF. CDR3 nucleotide sequence: TGTGCCAGCAGTCGAGAGGGCGGGCAGTACTTC.

This clone was seen many times. The V gene is TRBV2, the J gene TRBJ1-6; 7 bases fit TRBD1. This CDR3 comprises 15 residues. CDR1 is SNHLY and CDR2 is FYNNEI in the germline V gene. V lost 5 bases, J lost 6 bases, and 7 bases stayed unmatched. The CDR3 DNA is TGTGCCAGCAGTCCGACAACAGGGGCTAATTCACCCCTCCACTTT. Protein product: CASSPTTGANSPLHF.

The rearrangement uses TRBV10-3 and TRBJ1-1; the D gene is possibly TRBD1 (6 bases). V lost 7 bases and J 6 bases, leaving 21 bases between the germline ends. The CDR3 sequence is 15 residues long. CDR1 and CDR2 (germline): ENHRY, SYGVKD. The chain's CDR3 is CAITPQRGGFAEAFF. The CDR3 nucleotides are TGTGCCATCACTCCCCAGAGAGGGGGGTTCGCTGAAGCTTTCTTT.

The J gene is TRBJ2-1, the V gene TRBV11-3, with D unresolved. Germline lookup yields CDR1 SGHNT and CDR2 YENEEA. There are 13 residues in the CDR3. Trimming removed 5 bases at V and 3 bases at J, with 8 bases between. As DNA, the CDR3 is TGTGCCAGCAGCCCCGGCAGCTACAATGAGCAGTTCTTC. Translated: CASSPGSYNEQFF.

The chain uses TRBV6-5 and TRBJ2-7, with TRBD2 as a possible D gene (5 bases). This CDR3 is 14 amino acids long. Trimming took 6 bases from V and 0 from J, leaving 12 bases between them. The germline gives CDR1 MNHEY, CDR2 SVGAGI. The CDR3 spells CASSPPSSSYEQYF. CDR3 nucleotide sequence: TGTGCCAGCAGCCCACCTAGCAGCTCCTACGAGCAGTACTTC.

The chain joins TRBV12-5 to TRBJ2-5, with 7 bases aligning to TRBD1. This CDR3 comprises 16 residues. V was pared by 2 bases and J by 0 bases, with 6 bases of the junction left unmatched. Germline V gene data show CDR1 as LGHNT and CDR2 as FRNRAP. The CDR3 here is CASGLPLTGHQETQYF. The CDR3 DNA is TGTGCTAGTGGTTTGCCTTTGACAGGGCACCAAGAGACCCAGTACTTC.

This clone was counted a few times. This chain joins TRBV19 and TRBJ1-5; D remains unclear. CDR3 length: 13 amino acids. V was clipped by 7 bases and J by 3 bases, with 10 bases between them. From germline, CDR1 is LNHDA and CDR2 SQIVND (reference sequence). CDR3 DNA sequence: TGTGCCAGTATGGTAGGGAACAATCAGCCCCAGCATTTT. Protein sequence: CASMVGNNQPQHF.

The chain recombines TRBV25-1 with TRBJ1-2, with TRBD1 matching 7 bases. The V and J ends lost 4 bases and 8 bases, in that order; junction bases with no gene match: 4. The CDR3 runs to 12 residues. The germline V gene has CDR1 MGHDK and CDR2 SYGVNS. The DNA for the CDR3 is TGTGCCAGCAGTGGTAGGGGGCGAGGCTACACCTTC. Translated, it gives CASSGRGRGYTF.